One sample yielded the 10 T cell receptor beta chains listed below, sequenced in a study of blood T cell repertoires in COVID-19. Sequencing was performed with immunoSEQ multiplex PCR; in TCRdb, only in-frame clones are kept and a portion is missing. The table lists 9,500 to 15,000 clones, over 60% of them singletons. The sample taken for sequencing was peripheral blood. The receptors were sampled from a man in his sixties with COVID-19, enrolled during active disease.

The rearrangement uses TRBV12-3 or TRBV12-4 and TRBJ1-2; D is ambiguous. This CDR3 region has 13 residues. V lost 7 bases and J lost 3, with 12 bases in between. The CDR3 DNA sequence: TGTGCCAGCATAGACGGGAGCTACTATGGCTACACCTTC. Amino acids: CASIDGSYYGYTF.

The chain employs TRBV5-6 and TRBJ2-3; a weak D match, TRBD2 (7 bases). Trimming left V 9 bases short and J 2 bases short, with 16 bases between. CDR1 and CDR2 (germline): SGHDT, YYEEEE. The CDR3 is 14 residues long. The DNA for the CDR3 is TGTGCCACAGGGCGGGGGCCGTACACAGATACGCAGTATTTT. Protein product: CATGRGPYTDTQYF.

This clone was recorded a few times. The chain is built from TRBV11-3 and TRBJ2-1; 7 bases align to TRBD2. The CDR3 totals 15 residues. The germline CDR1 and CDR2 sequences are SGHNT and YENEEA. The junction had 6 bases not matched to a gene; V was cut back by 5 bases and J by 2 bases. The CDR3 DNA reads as TGTGCCAGCAGCGTCCGGGACTACCCCTACAATGAGCAGTTCTTC. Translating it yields CASSVRDYPYNEQFF.

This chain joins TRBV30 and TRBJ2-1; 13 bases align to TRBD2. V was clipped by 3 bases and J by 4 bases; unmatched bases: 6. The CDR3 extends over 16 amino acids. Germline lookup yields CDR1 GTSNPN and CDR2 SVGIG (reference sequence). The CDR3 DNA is TGTGCCTGGAGGAGGGGACTAGCGGGGCAATACAATGAGCAGTTCTTC. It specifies CAWRRGLAGQYNEQFF. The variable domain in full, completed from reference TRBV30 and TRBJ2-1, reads SQTIHQWPATLVQPVGSPLSLECTVEGTSNPNLYWYRQAAGRGLQLLFYSVGIGQISSEVPQNLSASRPQDRQFILSSKKLLLSDSGFYLCAWRRGLAGQYNEQFFGPGTRLTVL.

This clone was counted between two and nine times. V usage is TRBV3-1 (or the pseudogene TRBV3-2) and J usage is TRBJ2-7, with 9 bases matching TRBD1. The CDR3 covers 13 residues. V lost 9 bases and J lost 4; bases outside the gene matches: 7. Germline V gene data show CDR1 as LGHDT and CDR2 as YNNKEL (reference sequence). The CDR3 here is CASREGQGYEQYF. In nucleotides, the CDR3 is TGTGCCAGTCGCGAGGGACAGGGATACGAGCAGTACTTC.

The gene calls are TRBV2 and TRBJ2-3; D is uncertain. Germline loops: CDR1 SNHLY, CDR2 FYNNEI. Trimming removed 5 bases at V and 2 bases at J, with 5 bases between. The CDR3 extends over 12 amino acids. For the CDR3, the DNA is TGTGCCAGCAGTCAGAACACAGATACGCAGTATTTT. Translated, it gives CASSQNTDTQYF.

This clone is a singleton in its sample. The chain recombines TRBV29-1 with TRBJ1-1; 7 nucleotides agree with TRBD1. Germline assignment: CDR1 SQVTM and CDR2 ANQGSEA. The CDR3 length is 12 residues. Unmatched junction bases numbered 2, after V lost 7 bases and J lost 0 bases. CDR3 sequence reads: CSGRGLNTEAFF. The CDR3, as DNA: TGCAGCGGTAGGGGGCTGAACACTGAAGCTTTCTTT. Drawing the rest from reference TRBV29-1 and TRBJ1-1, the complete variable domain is SAVISQKPSRDICQRGTSLTIQCQVDSQVTMMFWYRQQPGQSLTLIATANQGSEATYESGFVIDKFPISRPNLTFSTLTVSNMSPEDSSIYLCSGRGLNTEAFFGQGTRLTVV.

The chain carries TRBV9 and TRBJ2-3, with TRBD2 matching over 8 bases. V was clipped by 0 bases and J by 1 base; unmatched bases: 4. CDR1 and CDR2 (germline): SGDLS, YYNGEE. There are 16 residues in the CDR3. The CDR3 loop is CASSVEGSGGTDTQYF. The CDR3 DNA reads TGTGCCAGCAGCGTAGAAGGTAGCGGGGGCACAGATACGCAGTATTTT.

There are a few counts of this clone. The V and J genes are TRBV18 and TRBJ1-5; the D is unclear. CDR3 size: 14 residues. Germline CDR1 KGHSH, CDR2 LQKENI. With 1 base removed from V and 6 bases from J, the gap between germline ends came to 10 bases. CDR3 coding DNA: TGTGCCAGCTCACCACTCCCCGGGGTTCAGCCCCAGCATTTT. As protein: CASSPLPGVQPQHF.

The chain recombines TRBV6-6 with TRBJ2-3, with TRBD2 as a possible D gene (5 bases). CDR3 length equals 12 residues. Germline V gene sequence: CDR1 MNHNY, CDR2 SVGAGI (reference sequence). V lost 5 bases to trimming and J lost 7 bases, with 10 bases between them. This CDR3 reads CASSTDYNTQYF. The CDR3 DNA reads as TGTGCCAGCAGTACTGACTATAATACGCAGTATTTT.